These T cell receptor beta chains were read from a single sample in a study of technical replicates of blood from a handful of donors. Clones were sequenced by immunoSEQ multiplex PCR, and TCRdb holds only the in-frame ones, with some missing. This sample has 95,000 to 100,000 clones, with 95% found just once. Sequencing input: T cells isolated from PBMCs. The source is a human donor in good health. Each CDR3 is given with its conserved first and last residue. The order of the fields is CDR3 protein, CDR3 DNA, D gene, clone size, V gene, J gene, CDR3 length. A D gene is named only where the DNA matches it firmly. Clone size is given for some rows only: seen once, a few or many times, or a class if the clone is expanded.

CDR3aa: CASSETQGSGNTIYF
CDR3nt: TGTGCCAGCAGCGAAACCCAGGGTTCTGGAAACACCATATATTTT
d_gene: -
abundance: -
v_gene: TRBV9
j_gene: TRBJ1-3
len: 15

CDR3aa: CASSLAEREYYNEQFF
CDR3nt: TGTGCCAGCAGCTTGGCCGAGCGGGAGTACTACAATGAGCAGTTCTTC
d_gene: TRBD2
abundance: -
v_gene: TRBV5-6
j_gene: TRBJ2-1
len: 16

CDR3aa: CASSIASNTEAFF
CDR3nt: TGTGCCAGTAGTATAGCTTCGAACACTGAAGCTTTCTTT
d_gene: -
abundance: -
v_gene: TRBV19
j_gene: TRBJ1-1
len: 13

CDR3aa: CASSQVNTNEQFF
CDR3nt: TGCGCCAGCAGCCAAGTCAACACCAATGAGCAGTTCTTC
d_gene: -
abundance: -
v_gene: TRBV4-1
j_gene: TRBJ2-1
len: 13

CDR3aa: CASSFVTGTYEQYF
CDR3nt: TGTGCCAGCAGCTTCGTCACGGGGACCTACGAGCAGTACTTC
d_gene: -
abundance: -
v_gene: TRBV7-9
j_gene: TRBJ2-7
len: 14

CDR3aa: CASSPSSGANVLTF
CDR3nt: TGTGCCAGCAGCCCCAGCTCTGGGGCCAACGTCCTGACTTTC
d_gene: -
abundance: -
v_gene: TRBV5-5
j_gene: TRBJ2-6
len: 14

CDR3aa: CASSLFLLGGSTDTQYF
CDR3nt: TGCGCCAGCAGCTTGTTTCTTTTAGGGGGTAGCACAGATACGCAGTATTTT
d_gene: -
abundance: -
v_gene: TRBV5-1
j_gene: TRBJ2-3
len: 17

CDR3aa: CASSHRPTGTGLWIEQFF
CDR3nt: TGTGCCAGCAGTCATCGGCCTACCGGGACAGGGCTTTGGATTGAGCAGTTCTTC
d_gene: TRBD1
abundance: -
v_gene: TRBV7-8
j_gene: TRBJ2-1
len: 18

CDR3aa: CASSVAGNTEAFF
CDR3nt: TGTGCCAGCAGCGTAGCAGGGAACACTGAAGCTTTCTTT
d_gene: -
abundance: -
v_gene: TRBV9
j_gene: TRBJ1-1
len: 13

CDR3aa: CSVVKQGDSTDTQYF
CDR3nt: TGCAGCGTTGTGAAGCAGGGGGATAGCACAGATACGCAGTATTTT
d_gene: TRBD1
abundance: -
v_gene: TRBV29-1
j_gene: TRBJ2-3
len: 15

CDR3aa: CASSQEQGRYSGNTIYF
CDR3nt: TGTGCCAGCAGCCAAGAGCAGGGCCGTTACTCTGGAAACACCATATATTTT
d_gene: -
abundance: -
v_gene: TRBV14
j_gene: TRBJ1-3
len: 17

CDR3aa: CASSTRYTGDTEAFF
CDR3nt: TGTGCCAGCAGTACCCGGTACACAGGGGACACTGAAGCTTTCTTT
d_gene: TRBD1
abundance: -
v_gene: TRBV27
j_gene: TRBJ1-1
len: 15

CDR3aa: CASSYSTGNQPQHF
CDR3nt: TGTGCCAGCAGTTACTCGACAGGCAATCAGCCCCAGCATTTT
d_gene: -
abundance: -
v_gene: TRBV6-5
j_gene: TRBJ1-5
len: 14

CDR3aa: CAISEGQGRTGELFF
CDR3nt: TGTGCCATCAGTGAGGGACAGGGTAGGACCGGGGAGCTGTTTTTT
d_gene: TRBD1
abundance: -
v_gene: TRBV10-3
j_gene: TRBJ2-2
len: 15

CDR3aa: CASSPVRTSGVREYEYPREQYF
CDR3nt: TGTGCCAGCAGCCCCGTAAGGACTAGCGGGGTAAGAGAATACGAGTACCCTAGGGAGCAGTACTTC
d_gene: TRBD2
abundance: -
v_gene: TRBV7-6
j_gene: TRBJ2-7
len: 22

CDR3aa: CASSSRAAEKLFF
CDR3nt: TGTGCCAGCAGCAGCAGGGCGGCTGAAAAACTGTTTTTT
d_gene: -
abundance: -
v_gene: TRBV5-6
j_gene: TRBJ1-4
len: 13

CDR3aa: CASSLAGGVFNQPQHF
CDR3nt: TGTGCCAGCAGCTTAGCCGGAGGGGTCTTCAATCAGCCCCAGCATTTT
d_gene: -
abundance: -
v_gene: TRBV7-8
j_gene: TRBJ1-5
len: 16

CDR3aa: CASSLTEETLIQYF
CDR3nt: TGTGCCAGCTCATTGACAGAAGAAACATTAATTCAGTACTTC
d_gene: -
abundance: -
v_gene: TRBV18
j_gene: TRBJ2-4
len: 14

CDR3aa: CASSGTGSGFGIYGYTF
CDR3nt: TGTGCCAGCAGCGGGACAGGCTCTGGTTTTGGTATCTATGGCTACACCTTC
d_gene: TRBD1
abundance: -
v_gene: TRBV5-4
j_gene: TRBJ1-2
len: 17

CDR3aa: CASSYGGQGFDEQYF
CDR3nt: TGTGCCAGCAGTTACGGGGGACAGGGGTTCGACGAGCAGTACTTC
d_gene: TRBD1
abundance: -
v_gene: TRBV6-5
j_gene: TRBJ2-7
len: 15

CDR3aa: CASSQARQALSYEQYF
CDR3nt: TGCGCCAGCAGCCAAGCTCGGCAGGCCCTCTCCTACGAGCAGTACTTC
d_gene: -
abundance: -
v_gene: TRBV4-1
j_gene: TRBJ2-7
len: 16

CDR3aa: CASSAERDSPLHF
CDR3nt: TGTGCCAGCAGTGCAGAGCGGGATTCACCCCTCCACTTT
d_gene: -
abundance: -
v_gene: TRBV6-4
j_gene: TRBJ1-6
len: 13

CDR3aa: CASSSDSPYNEQFF
CDR3nt: TGTGCCAGCAGCTCGGACAGTCCCTACAATGAGCAGTTCTTC
d_gene: -
abundance: -
v_gene: TRBV11-2
j_gene: TRBJ2-1
len: 14

CDR3aa: CASSPNSGLGKDEQFF
CDR3nt: TGTGCCAGCAGCCCTAATTCGGGACTAGGCAAGGATGAGCAGTTCTTC
d_gene: TRBD2
abundance: -
v_gene: TRBV5-4
j_gene: TRBJ2-1
len: 16

CDR3aa: CASSQVLGGNRRNEQFF
CDR3nt: TGTGCCAGCAGCCAAGTGTTAGGGGGTAATCGTCGCAATGAGCAGTTCTTC
d_gene: -
abundance: -
v_gene: TRBV7-9
j_gene: TRBJ2-1
len: 17

CDR3aa: CASSLSDIRNQPQHF
CDR3nt: TGTGCCAGCAGTTTATCGGACATTCGCAATCAGCCCCAGCATTTT
d_gene: -
abundance: -
v_gene: TRBV28
j_gene: TRBJ1-5
len: 15

CDR3aa: CASSYLQGDTGELFF
CDR3nt: TGTGCCAGCAGTTACCTACAGGGAGACACCGGGGAGCTGTTTTTT
d_gene: -
abundance: -
v_gene: TRBV27
j_gene: TRBJ2-2
len: 15

CDR3aa: CASSLRGPGVGLIYNEQFF
CDR3nt: TGTGCCAGCAGCTTACGCGGGCCGGGAGTGGGGCTCATCTACAATGAGCAGTTCTTC
d_gene: -
abundance: -
v_gene: TRBV7-2
j_gene: TRBJ2-1
len: 19

CDR3aa: CASRQGVLITKKLFF
CDR3nt: TGTGCCAGCAGGCAGGGGGTGCTAATAACCAAAAAACTGTTTTTT
d_gene: TRBD1
abundance: -
v_gene: TRBV2
j_gene: TRBJ1-4
len: 15

CDR3aa: CASTRNTEAFF
CDR3nt: TGTGCCAGCACGAGGAACACTGAAGCTTTCTTT
d_gene: -
abundance: few
v_gene: TRBV28
j_gene: TRBJ1-1
len: 11

CDR3aa: CASNQEGFSKSYEQYF
CDR3nt: TGTGCCAGCAACCAGGAGGGTTTCTCCAAATCTTACGAGCAGTACTTC
d_gene: -
abundance: once
v_gene: TRBV11-2
j_gene: TRBJ2-7
len: 16

CDR3aa: CASSDDFRGYTF
CDR3nt: TGTGCCAGCAGTGATGACTTTCGTGGCTACACCTTC
d_gene: -
abundance: -
v_gene: TRBV6-1
j_gene: TRBJ1-2
len: 12

CDR3aa: CASSYSSGGPTGELFF
CDR3nt: TGTGCCAGCAGTTACTCGAGCGGGGGTCCTACCGGGGAGCTGTTTTTT
d_gene: TRBD2
abundance: -
v_gene: TRBV6-5
j_gene: TRBJ2-2
len: 16

CDR3aa: CASKERERYEQYF
CDR3nt: TGTGCCAGCAAAGAGCGGGAACGATACGAGCAGTACTTC
d_gene: TRBD2
abundance: once
v_gene: TRBV6-1
j_gene: TRBJ2-7
len: 13

CDR3aa: CARREPLIRNQPQHF
CDR3nt: TGTGCCAGACGGGAGCCACTTATCCGCAATCAGCCCCAGCATTTT
d_gene: -
abundance: -
v_gene: TRBV28
j_gene: TRBJ1-5
len: 15

CDR3aa: CASSLPSTDTQYF
CDR3nt: TGTGCCAGCAGCTTACCTAGCACAGATACGCAGTATTTT
d_gene: -
abundance: -
v_gene: TRBV7-2
j_gene: TRBJ2-3
len: 13

CDR3aa: CASRGQGLNTGELFF
CDR3nt: TGCGCCAGCAGAGGACAGGGGCTGAACACCGGGGAGCTGTTTTTT
d_gene: TRBD1
abundance: -
v_gene: TRBV5-1
j_gene: TRBJ2-2
len: 15

CDR3aa: CASSPDSNQPQHF
CDR3nt: TGCGCCAGCAGCCCGGACAGTAATCAGCCCCAGCATTTT
d_gene: -
abundance: -
v_gene: TRBV5-1
j_gene: TRBJ1-5
len: 13

CDR3aa: CASSLPLAGGSDTGELFF
CDR3nt: TGCGCCAGCAGCTTGCCACTAGCGGGGGGGTCCGACACCGGGGAGCTGTTTTTT
d_gene: TRBD2
abundance: -
v_gene: TRBV5-1
j_gene: TRBJ2-2
len: 18